Shown below are 31 T cell receptor beta chains from a single sample sequenced in a study of T cell responses to AZD1222 COVID-19 vaccine. Measured with immunoSEQ multiplex PCR; TCRdb has only the in-frame clones, and not every one. This sample has roughly 83,000 clones, with roughly 82% found just once. The source material was peripheral blood, sampled on day 0 of AZD1222 vaccination. Every receptor here comes from an adult in good health.

The chain uses TRBV10-3 and TRBJ2-7; possibly TRBD1 for D (6 bases). The CDR3 consists of 13 residues. Germline CDR1 is ENHRY and CDR2 is SYGVKD. V lost 9 bases to trimming and J lost 0 bases, with 12 bases between them. Written as DNA, the CDR3 is TGTGCCATTAACAGGGCGGGCTCCTACGAGCAGTACTTC. It encodes CAINRAGSYEQYF.

V gene TRBV6-5 combines with J gene TRBJ1-4; 7 positions agree with TRBD1. The CDR3 runs 14 residues. The trim removed 6 bases at V and 5 bases at J, leaving 6 bases unmatched. Germline V CDR1 and CDR2: MNHEY, SVGAGI. CDR3 in DNA: TGTGCCAGCAGGGGGGACAGCCGGAATGAAAAACTGTTTTTT. This encodes CASRGDSRNEKLFF.

J is TRBJ2-3 and V is TRBV7-3, with D maybe TRBD1 (6 bases). V gave up 1 base and J gave up 6 bases, with 20 bases separating them. The germline V gene has CDR1 SGHTA and CDR2 FQGTGA. The CDR3 covers 17 residues. CDR3: CASSLRGSGVGADTQYF. The CDR3 DNA reads TGTGCCAGCAGCTTAAGAGGGAGTGGAGTGGGGGCGGATACGCAGTATTTT.

This chain links TRBV5-1 with TRBJ1-4, with unresolved D. V shed 4 bases and J shed 4 bases, with 8 bases lying between them. This CDR3 contains 13 residues. Looked up from germline, CDR1 is SGHRS and CDR2 is YFSETQ. Here the CDR3 DNA reads TGCGCCAGCAGCGGGCAGCTTAATGAAAAACTGTTTTTT. Translation: CASSGQLNEKLFF.

The chain is built from TRBV18 and TRBJ2-3, with D unclear. Trimming took off 4 bases at V and 0 bases at J, with 8 bases between the two ends. This CDR3 spans 14 amino acids. Germline V gene lookup returns CDR1 KGHSH and CDR2 LQKENI. The CDR3 sequence: CASSRETSTDTQYF. The CDR3 nucleotides are TGTGCCAGCTCACGCGAAACGAGCACAGATACGCAGTATTTT.

This clone was seen ten or more times. The V and J genes are TRBV9 and TRBJ2-1, with 7 positions matching TRBD2. Per germline, CDR1 SGDLS and CDR2 YYNGEE. With V trimmed by 3 bases and J by 7 bases, 16 bases remained unmatched. The CDR3 loop spans 17 amino acids. CDR3 loop: CASSGSLGGGDQNEQFF. The DNA of the CDR3 is TGTGCCAGCAGCGGGAGCTTGGGCGGGGGAGACCAAAATGAGCAGTTCTTC.

V and J are TRBV24-1 and TRBJ2-1, with D possibly matching TRBD1 (6 bases). V dropped 4 bases and J dropped 6 bases, with 24 bases sitting between them. The length of the CDR3 is 18 residues. The germline CDR1 and CDR2 sequences are KGHDR and SFDVKD. The CDR3 loop is CATSEVGRGSGAGNEQFF. The CDR3 DNA sequence: TGTGCCACCAGTGAGGTTGGACGGGGCTCAGGGGCCGGCAATGAGCAGTTCTTC.

This clone was seen more than once but under ten times. The chain employs TRBV19 and TRBJ1-1, with 10 bases fitting TRBD1. This CDR3 spans 17 amino acids. Germline CDR1 LNHDA, CDR2 SQIVND (reference sequence). Trimming took 4 bases from V and 6 from J; bases not matched to a gene: 14. CDR3 sequence: CASSTLSPRGQGSEAFF. The DNA of the CDR3 is TGTGCCAGTAGTACCCTCTCACCTCGGGGACAGGGGTCTGAAGCTTTCTTT.

This chain connects TRBV6-5 to TRBJ1-6; possible D gene TRBD1, 6 bases. The CDR3 is 14 residues long. From germline, CDR1 is MNHEY and CDR2 SVGAGI. With 3 bases removed from V and 10 bases from J, the gap between germline ends came to 13 bases. The CDR3 loop is CASSYSGEGSPLHF. DNA for the CDR3: TGTGCCAGCAGTTATTCAGGGGAAGGGTCACCCCTCCACTTT.

This clone was counted only a few times. The rearrangement links TRBV27 to TRBJ1-5; D remains ambiguous. The V and J ends lost 8 bases and 0 bases respectively, with 8 bases between them. This CDR3 is built from 13 residues. Germline V lookup: CDR1 MNHEY, CDR2 SMNVEV (reference sequence). The CDR3 nucleotides are TGTGCCAGCGGCGGCATTAGCAATCAGCCCCAGCATTTT. Protein: CASGGISNQPQHF.

The J gene is TRBJ1-6, the V gene TRBV19, with 8 bases lining up with TRBD1. V lost 4 bases and J lost 2; bases outside the gene matches: 4. This CDR3 is built from 16 residues. Germline loops: CDR1 LNHDA, CDR2 SQIVND (reference sequence). CDR3 coding DNA: TGTGCCAGTAGTACCATGGACAGGGCCTATAATTCACCCCTCCACTTT. Amino acid sequence: CASSTMDRAYNSPLHF.

The rearrangement uses TRBV2 and TRBJ2-5, with a tentative D call TRBD2 (5 bases). The germline V gene has CDR1 SNHLY and CDR2 FYNNEI. V was trimmed by 7 bases and J by 4 bases, leaving 19 bases between them. The CDR3 consists of 15 residues. The chain's CDR3 is CASTSTASLRETQYF. CDR3 DNA sequence: TGTGCCAGCACCTCTACCGCTAGCCTAAGAGAGACCCAGTACTTC.

The gene calls are TRBV25-1 and TRBJ2-1; no reliable D call. CDR3 length: 13 residues. Trimming cost V 1 base and J 6 bases, with 7 bases left between them. Germline V gene lookup returns CDR1 MGHDK and CDR2 SYGVNS. The CDR3 nucleotides read TGTGCCAGCAGTGAATTGGCAAGCAATGAGCAGTTCTTC. It translates to CASSELASNEQFF.

The CDR3 DNA follows: TGTGCCAGCAGCCAGGGGACTAGTGCAGATACGCAGTATTTT. Its translation: CASSQGTSADTQYF. The V and J genes are TRBV7-8 and TRBJ2-3; 8 bases fit TRBD2. V lost 5 bases to trimming and J lost 4 bases; unmatched junction nucleotides: 5. Looked up from germline, CDR1 is SGHVS and CDR2 is FQNEAQ. The CDR3 contains 14 residues.

About this clone itself: The junction departs from germline at one end; a sequencing error may be responsible. This chain uses TRBV5-1 with TRBJ2-2, with D hard to call. This CDR3 spans 16 amino acids. Germline V CDR1 and CDR2: SGHRS, YFSETQ. In DNA form, the CDR3 reads TGCGCCAGCAGCTTGAGTCCCAGTATGAACGCCGGGGAGCTGTTTTTT. Amino acid sequence: CASSLSPSMNAGELFF.

This clone turned up a few times. The chain employs TRBV3-1 (or the pseudogene TRBV3-2) and TRBJ1-1; TRBD1 agrees at 8 bases. The CDR3 loop spans 15 amino acids. Germline V CDR1 and CDR2: LGHDT, YNNKEL (reference sequence). Trimming removed 3 bases from V and 5 bases from J; junction bases left unmatched: 8. The CDR3 here is CASSQITTGATEAFF. CDR3 in DNA: TGTGCCAGCAGCCAGATAACGACAGGGGCTACTGAAGCTTTCTTT.

With respect to this clone: Different DNA sequences within this sample yield the same CDR3. The chain joins TRBV7-2 to TRBJ1-5, with no clear D. The germline gives CDR1 SGHTA, CDR2 FQGNSA. Deletions cut 6 bases from V and 4 bases from J, with 7 bases between. The CDR3 covers 12 residues. CDR3 in DNA: TGTGCCAGCAGTTCTAGAAATCAGCCCCAGCATTTT. Translation gives CASSSRNQPQHF.

This chain connects TRBV29-1 to TRBJ1-4; D is uncertain. Germline loops: CDR1 SQVTM, CDR2 ANQGSEA. Trimming removed 5 bases at V and 8 bases at J, with 12 bases between. There are 12 residues in the CDR3. This CDR3 is CSVTMKEEKLFF. DNA of the CDR3: TGCAGCGTTACCATGAAAGAGGAAAAACTGTTTTTT.

The chain recombines TRBV5-1 with TRBJ2-3; 8 nucleotides agree with TRBD1. This CDR3 spans 14 amino acids. The germline V gene encodes CDR1 SGHRS and CDR2 YFSETQ. V lost 4 bases to trimming and J lost 1 base; unmatched junction nucleotides: 2. CDR3 residues: CASSTDRGTDTQYF. CDR3 DNA: TGCGCCAGCAGCACGGACAGGGGCACAGATACGCAGTATTTT.

The rearrangement links TRBV30 to TRBJ2-2; 8 nucleotides align to TRBD1. The CDR3 contains 14 residues. Germline V gene data show CDR1 as GTSNPN and CDR2 as SVGIG (reference sequence). V dropped 4 bases and J dropped 6; count of bases not matched to a gene: 7. CDR3 residues: CAWKWTGSSGELFF. CDR3 nucleotides: TGTGCCTGGAAGTGGACAGGGAGCTCCGGGGAGCTGTTTTTT.

The chain joins TRBV2 to TRBJ2-3; 8 bases match TRBD2. The CDR3 is made up of 14 amino acids. Germline CDR1 reads SNHLY; CDR2 reads FYNNEI. V trimming: 8 bases; J trimming: 1 base; junction bases outside the gene matches: 5. In DNA form, the CDR3 reads TGTGCCAGCCTAAGGCGGGAGGGCACAGATACGCAGTATTTT. This sequence encodes CASLRREGTDTQYF. The variable domain in full, with the rest retrieved from reference TRBV2 and TRBJ2-3, is EPEVTQTPSHQVTQMGQEVILRCVPISNHLYFYWYRQILGQKVEFLVSFYNNEISEKSEIFDDQFSVERPDGSNFTLKIRSTKLEDSAMYFCASLRREGTDTQYFGPGTRLTVL.

In nucleotides, the CDR3 is TGCGCCAGCAGACCCCAACTAGCGGGGGGAACCTACGAGCAGTACTTC. Translating gives CASRPQLAGGTYEQYF. V gene TRBV4-1 combines with J gene TRBJ2-7; 12 bases line up with TRBD2. Losses at the gene ends were 6 bases for V and 2 bases for J; bases not matched to a gene: 8. The CDR3 has 16 residues. Germline CDR1 and CDR2: MGHRA and YSYEKL.

The V call is TRBV10-2, the J call TRBJ2-5; TRBD2 might be the D (6 bases). CDR1 and CDR2 from the germline V gene are WSHSY and SAAADI. The CDR3 runs to 13 residues. The ends were cut back, 11 bases at V and 5 bases at J, with 18 bases in the middle. Here the CDR3 reads CASTGGLGETQYF. Written as DNA, the CDR3 is TGCGCCTCAACCGGGGGTCTGGGGGAGACCCAGTACTTC.

This clone was found a few times. This chain joins TRBV5-8 and TRBJ1-4, with TRBD1 matching 7 bases. Looked up from germline, CDR1 is SGHTS and CDR2 is YDEGEE. The CDR3 extends over 15 amino acids. V lost 2 bases to trimming and J lost 5 bases; unmatched junction nucleotides: 6. The CDR3 loop reads CASSFRGQPNEKLFF. The CDR3 DNA reads TGTGCCAGCAGCTTCCGGGGACAGCCAAATGAAAAACTGTTTTTT.

The rearrangement links TRBV19 to TRBJ2-3; TRBD2 might be the D (6 bases). Trimming left V 5 bases short and J 1 base short, with 13 bases between. Germline CDR1 LNHDA, CDR2 SQIVND (reference sequence). The CDR3 consists of 15 residues. CDR3 protein: CASSPPVAGTDTQYF. The CDR3 bases are TGTGCCAGTAGTCCCCCCGTAGCGGGCACAGATACGCAGTATTTT.

The gene calls are TRBV10-1 and TRBJ1-1; 8 nucleotides agree with TRBD1. V gave up 4 bases and J gave up 5 bases; unmatched junction bases: 6. The CDR3 runs 14 residues. CDR1 is WNHNN and CDR2 is SYGVQD in the germline V gene (reference sequence). The CDR3 protein is CASSVDRGETEAFF. The CDR3 DNA sequence: TGCGCCAGCAGTGTAGACAGGGGAGAGACTGAAGCTTTCTTT.

The J gene is TRBJ2-2, the V gene TRBV12-3 or TRBV12-4; no firm D call. V was pared by 3 bases and J by 7 bases, with 6 bases between. This CDR3 contains 12 residues. The CDR3 nucleotides are TGTGCCAGCAGTTTCAGGATCGGGGAGCTGTTTTTT. It yields the protein CASSFRIGELFF.

This clone was detected only a few times. The chain has TRBV2 and TRBJ1-6; no definite D call. There are 13 residues in the CDR3. The V gene lost 8 bases and the J gene lost 9 bases, with 14 bases spanning the gap. Germline V CDR1 and CDR2: SNHLY, FYNNEI. CDR3 nucleotide sequence: TGTGCCAGCCGAAGGAGTTATCTTTCACCCCTCCACTTT. It translates to CASRRSYLSPLHF.

The chain has TRBV19 and TRBJ2-5; TRBD1 agrees at 10 bases. CDR3 length: 15 residues. Germline lookup yields CDR1 LNHDA and CDR2 SQIVND (reference sequence). With 5 bases clipped from V and 5 bases from J, the junction kept 8 bases outside the gene matches. CDR3 DNA sequence: TGTGCCAGTAGTGCAGACAGGGGGCGCACGGAGACCCAGTACTTC. It yields the protein CASSADRGRTETQYF.

Written as DNA, the CDR3 is TGCGCCAGCAGCTTGGAGAAGGGGAGAGCTTTCTTT. Amino acid sequence: CASSLEKGRAFF. The V and J genes are TRBV5-1 and TRBJ1-1, with D tentatively TRBD1 (5 bases). V was clipped by 0 bases and J by 10 bases, with 10 bases between them. CDR3 length: 12 residues. The germline V gene encodes CDR1 SGHRS and CDR2 YFSETQ.

The rearrangement uses TRBV11-2 and TRBJ1-1; D is undetermined. The CDR3 is made up of 16 amino acids. V lost 2 bases to trimming and J lost 0 bases, with 13 bases between them. Per the germline V gene, CDR1 is SGHAT and CDR2 is FQNNGV. Here the CDR3 reads CASSLQEVGMNTEAFF. Written as DNA, the CDR3 is TGTGCCAGCAGCTTACAAGAGGTGGGAATGAACACTGAAGCTTTCTTT.